These 2 T cell receptor beta chains originate from one sample sequenced in a study of T cell changes during pregnancy in multiple sclerosis (dated by TCRdb to between 2018 and 2020). The library was prepared using the immunoSEQ multiplex PCR assay. TCRdb stores this immuneACCESS table with in-frame sequences only. Part of the clones is absent; in the studies checked, under half of the shortfall reflects unresolved V genes, and no reason is known for the rest. The sample includes under 85,000 clones, with around 94% observed a single time. The ten largest clones capture roughly 0.21% of the sample. The specimen was CD4+ T cells from peripheral blood mononuclear cells, collected before pregnancy. The receptors come from a female donor with multiple sclerosis, enrolled in a pregnancy study.

V and J are TRBV5-1 and TRBJ2-2, with 10 bases fitting TRBD1. CDR1 is SGHRS and CDR2 is YFSETQ in the germline V gene. The CDR3 spans 14 residues. The trim removed 2 bases at V and 6 bases at J, leaving 1 base unmatched. The CDR3 region has the DNA TGCGCCAGCAGCTTAGGGACAGGGGCCGGGGAGCTGTTTTTT. It specifies CASSLGTGAGELFF.

CDR3 region: CASSFLLSGGDTQYF. Written as DNA, the CDR3 is TGTGCCAGCAGTTTCTTACTCTCGGGGGGAGATACGCAGTATTTT. The rearrangement joins TRBV28 to TRBJ2-3; 7 bases map to TRBD2. V gave up 3 bases and J gave up 5 bases; unmatched junction bases: 8. CDR1 is MDHEN and CDR2 is SYDVKM in the germline V gene. The CDR3 loop spans 15 amino acids.